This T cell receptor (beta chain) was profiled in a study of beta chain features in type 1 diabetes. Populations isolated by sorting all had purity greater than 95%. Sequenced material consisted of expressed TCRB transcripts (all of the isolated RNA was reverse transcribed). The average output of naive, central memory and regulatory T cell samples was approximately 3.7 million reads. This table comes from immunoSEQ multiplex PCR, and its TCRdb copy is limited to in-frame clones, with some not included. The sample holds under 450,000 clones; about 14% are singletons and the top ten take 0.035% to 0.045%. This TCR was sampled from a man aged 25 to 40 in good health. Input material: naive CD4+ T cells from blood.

The CDR3 reads CASSRQGAIYEQYV. In nucleotides, the CDR3 is TGTGCCAGCAGCCGACAGGGGGCAATTTACGAGCAGTACGTC. The chain recombines TRBV7-9 with TRBJ2-7, with TRBD1 matching over 10 bases. The CDR3 consists of 14 residues. Germline trimming cut 5 bases from V and 4 bases from J; bases unmatched to any gene: 5. The germline gives CDR1 SEHNR, CDR2 FQNEAQ (reference sequence).